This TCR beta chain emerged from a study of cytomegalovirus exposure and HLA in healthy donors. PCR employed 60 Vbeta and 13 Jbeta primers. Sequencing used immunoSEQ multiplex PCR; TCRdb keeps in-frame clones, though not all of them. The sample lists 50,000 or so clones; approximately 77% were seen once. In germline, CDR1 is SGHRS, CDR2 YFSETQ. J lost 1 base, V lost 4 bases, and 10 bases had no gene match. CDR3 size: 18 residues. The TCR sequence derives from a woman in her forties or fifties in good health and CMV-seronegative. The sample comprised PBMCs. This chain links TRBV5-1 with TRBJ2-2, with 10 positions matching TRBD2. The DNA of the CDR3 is TGCGCCAGCAGCAGGGGGGCAACTAGCGGGGTGAACACCGGGGAGCTGTTTTTT. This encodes CASSRGATSGVNTGELFF.